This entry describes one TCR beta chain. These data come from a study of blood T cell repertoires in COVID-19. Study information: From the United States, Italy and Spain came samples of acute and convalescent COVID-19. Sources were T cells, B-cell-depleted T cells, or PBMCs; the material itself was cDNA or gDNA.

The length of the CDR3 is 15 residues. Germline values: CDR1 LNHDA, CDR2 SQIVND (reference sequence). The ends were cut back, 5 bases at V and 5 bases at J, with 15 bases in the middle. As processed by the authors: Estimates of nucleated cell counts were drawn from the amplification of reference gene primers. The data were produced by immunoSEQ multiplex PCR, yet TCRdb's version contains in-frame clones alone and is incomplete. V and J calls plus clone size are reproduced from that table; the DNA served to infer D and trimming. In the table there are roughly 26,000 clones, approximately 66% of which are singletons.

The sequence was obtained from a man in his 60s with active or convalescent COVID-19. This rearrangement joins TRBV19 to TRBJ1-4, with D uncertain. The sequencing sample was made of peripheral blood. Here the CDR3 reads CASSPPGNTNEKLFF. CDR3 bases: TGTGCCAGTAGTCCGCCGGGGAATACAAATGAAAAACTGTTTTTT.